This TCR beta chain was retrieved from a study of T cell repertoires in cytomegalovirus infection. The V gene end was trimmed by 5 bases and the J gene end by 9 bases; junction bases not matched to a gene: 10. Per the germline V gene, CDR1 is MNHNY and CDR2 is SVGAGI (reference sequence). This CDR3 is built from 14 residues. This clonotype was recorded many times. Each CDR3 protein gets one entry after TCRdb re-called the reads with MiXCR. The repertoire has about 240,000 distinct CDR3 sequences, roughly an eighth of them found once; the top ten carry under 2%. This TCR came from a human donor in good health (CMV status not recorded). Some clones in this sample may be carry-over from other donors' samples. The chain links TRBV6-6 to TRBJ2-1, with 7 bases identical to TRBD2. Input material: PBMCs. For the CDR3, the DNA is TGTGCCAGCAGTCTCCGCGGGACTATTGGTGAGCAGTTCTTC. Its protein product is CASSLRGTIGEQFF.